The present TCR beta chain was sequenced within a study of control samples from healthy donors and cancer patients. Sequenced by immunoSEQ multiplex PCR; TCRdb stores in-frame clones only, minus some. The profile shows approximately 140,000 clones, over 85% of them singletons. There are 13 residues in the CDR3. The ends were cut back, 3 bases at V and 4 bases at J, with 7 bases in the middle. This sequence joins TRBV12-3 or TRBV12-4 and TRBJ1-5, with D maybe TRBD1 (5 bases). Sequenced material: blood. The sequence came from a man aged 18 to 29 in good health. CDR3: CASSFRENQPQHF. CDR3 nucleotide sequence: TGTGCCAGCAGTTTCAGGGAAAATCAGCCCCAGCATTTT.